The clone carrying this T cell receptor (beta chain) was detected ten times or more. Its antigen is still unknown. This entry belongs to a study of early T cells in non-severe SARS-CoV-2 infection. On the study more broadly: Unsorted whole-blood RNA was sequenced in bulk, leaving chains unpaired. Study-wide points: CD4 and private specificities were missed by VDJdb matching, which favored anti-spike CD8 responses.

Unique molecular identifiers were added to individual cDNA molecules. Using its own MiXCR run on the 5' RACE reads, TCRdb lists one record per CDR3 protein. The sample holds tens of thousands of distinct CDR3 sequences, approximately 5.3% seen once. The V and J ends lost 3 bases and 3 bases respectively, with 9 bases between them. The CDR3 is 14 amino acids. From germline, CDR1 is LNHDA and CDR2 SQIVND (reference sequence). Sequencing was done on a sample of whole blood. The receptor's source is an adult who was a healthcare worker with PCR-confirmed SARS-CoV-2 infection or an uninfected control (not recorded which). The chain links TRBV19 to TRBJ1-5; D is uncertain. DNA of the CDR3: TGTGCCAGTAGTATTTTGCCCAACAATCAGCCCCAGCATTTT. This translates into CASSILPNNQPQHF.